Described below is a single T cell receptor (beta chain) sequence and its context. Its cognate antigen is unknown. This sample was taken from a study of cytomegalovirus exposure and HLA in healthy donors. Study-wide background: An early data release held 80 million or so unique TCRs from HLA-typed donors.

Overall study results and limits: Analysis was carried out at a later point, and it linked a missense DCLRE1C variant to TCR beta V- and J-gene trimming. More clonal expansion characterized HLA-associated TCR beta chains than equally common others in a later analysis. There were some V segments, including TRBV6-2 and TRBV6-3, excluded as indistinguishable.

Germline assignment: CDR1 SGHTA and CDR2 FQGNSA. The length of the CDR3 is 12 residues. Trimming left V 1 base short and J 8 bases short, with 6 bases between. PCR used 60 Vbeta primers and 13 Jbeta primers. Generated by immunoSEQ multiplex PCR, the TCRdb table keeps only in-frame clones and is missing some. This sample has 95,000 to 150,000 clones, with more than 60% found just once. This rearrangement joins TRBV7-2 to TRBJ2-1; no clear D gene. This receptor was obtained from a woman in her 40s in good health and CMV-seronegative. The sample consisted of PBMCs. CDR3 loop: CASSLVTYEQFF. For the CDR3, the DNA is TGTGCCAGCAGCTTAGTTACTTATGAGCAGTTCTTC. Looking up the rest from reference TRBV7-2 and TRBJ2-1 gives the full variable domain: GAGVSQSPSNKVTEKGKDVELRCDPISGHTALYWYRQSLGQGLEFLIYFQGNSAPDKSGLPSDRFSAERTGGSVSTLTIQRTQQEDSAVYLCASSLVTYEQFFGPGTRLTVL.